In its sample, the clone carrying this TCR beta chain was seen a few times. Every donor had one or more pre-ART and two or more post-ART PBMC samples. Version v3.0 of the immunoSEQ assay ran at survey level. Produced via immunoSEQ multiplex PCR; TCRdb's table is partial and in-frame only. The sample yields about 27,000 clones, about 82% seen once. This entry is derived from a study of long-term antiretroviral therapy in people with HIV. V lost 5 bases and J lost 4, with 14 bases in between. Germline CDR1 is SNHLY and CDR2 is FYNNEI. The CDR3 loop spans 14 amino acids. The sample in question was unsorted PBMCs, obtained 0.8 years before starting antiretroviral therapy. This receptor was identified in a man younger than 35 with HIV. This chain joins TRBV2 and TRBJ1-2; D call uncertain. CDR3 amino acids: CASSYLAEGYGYTF. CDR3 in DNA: TGTGCCAGCAGTTATCTGGCGGAGGGCTATGGCTACACCTTC.